These 21 T cell receptor beta chains came from one sample sequenced in a study of PD-1 blockade in classical Hodgkin lymphoma. Data came from immunoSEQ multiplex PCR; TCRdb stores just in-frame clones and leaves some out. The top ten clones hold around a fifth of a sample with 15,000 to 20,000 clones, around 82% of them seen once. Time point in this sample: cycle 4 day 1 (C4D1), after 5 to 7 weeks of nivolumab. All patients experienced relapse after autologous stem cell transplantation, and brentuximab vedotin exposure was variable. Sequenced material: peripheral blood mononuclear cells (PBMCs), taken before the fourth cycle of nivolumab. The source of these receptors is a human donor with classical Hodgkin lymphoma.

This chain links TRBV5-1 with TRBJ2-5; 10 bases align to TRBD2. Germline V CDR1 and CDR2: SGHRS, YFSETQ. This CDR3 region has 16 residues. V trimming: 3 bases; J trimming: 5 bases; junction bases outside the gene matches: 10. In DNA, the CDR3 is TGCGCCAGCAGCTCGGTGGGTCTAGCGGGGGCGGAGACCCAGTACTTC. It yields the protein CASSSVGLAGAETQYF.

By sample fraction, this clone is medium-sized (0.01 to 0.1%). The chain couples TRBV29-1 to TRBJ1-3; D is ambiguous. Between the trimmed V and J ends, which lost 5 bases and 0 bases, there was a span of 14 bases. The CDR3 loop spans 15 amino acids. Germline V CDR1 and CDR2: SQVTM, ANQGSEA. The chain's CDR3 is CSVLGTVGSGNTIYF. CDR3 nucleotides: TGCAGCGTTCTGGGAACGGTTGGCTCTGGAAACACCATATATTTT.

This clone showed up just once. The chain is built from TRBV2 and TRBJ2-7, with 11 nucleotides matching TRBD2. V shed 5 bases and J 3 bases; nucleotides not matched to a gene: 3. Per germline, CDR1 SNHLY and CDR2 FYNNEI. The CDR3 is 14 amino acids. The CDR3 DNA is TGTGCCAGCAGTCGGACTAGCGGGCTCTACGAGCAGTACGTC. It specifies CASSRTSGLYEQYV.

This clone was counted between two and nine times. The J gene is TRBJ1-6, the V gene TRBV10-3; 9 bases are a match to TRBD1. Germline loops: CDR1 ENHRY, CDR2 SYGVKD. The CDR3 covers 18 residues. With V trimmed by 10 bases and J by 4 bases, 17 bases remained unmatched. The CDR3: CATAGRWDRVFYNSPLHF. The CDR3 coding sequence is TGTGCCACCGCAGGCCGTTGGGACAGGGTGTTTTATAATTCACCCCTCCACTTT.

This clone was observed once. V is TRBV4-2 and J is TRBJ2-6, with 7 bases identical to TRBD1. The CDR3 consists of 18 residues. Germline CDR1 reads LGHNA; CDR2 reads YNFKEQ. Germline trimming cut 1 base from V and 1 base from J; bases unmatched to any gene: 7. CDR3 nucleotide sequence: TGTGCCAGCAGCCAAGCAAGGGACAGTGGTTCTGGGGCCAACGTCCTGACTTTC. Amino acid sequence: CASSQARDSGSGANVLTF.

V and J are TRBV6-1 and TRBJ1-2, with unresolved D. Trimming left V 2 bases short and J 4 bases short, with 8 bases between. CDR1 MNHNS and CDR2 SASEGT come from the germline V gene. This CDR3 has 13 residues. DNA for the CDR3: TGTGCCAGCAGTGAACTCTCAGGCTATGGCTACACCTTC. It specifies CASSELSGYGYTF.

The V call is TRBV25-1, the J call TRBJ1-3; TRBD1 aligns across 7 bases. Trimming removed 3 bases from V and 2 bases from J; junction bases left unmatched: 4. The CDR3 extends over 15 amino acids. From germline, CDR1 is MGHDK and CDR2 SYGVNS. For the CDR3, the DNA is TGTGCCAGCAGTGACCCCGACAGGGCTGGAAACACCATATATTTT. Protein product: CASSDPDRAGNTIYF.

The chain has TRBV7-9 and TRBJ2-7; tentative D call: TRBD1 (5 bases). Germline CDR1 reads SEHNR; CDR2 reads FQNEAQ (reference sequence). CDR3 length: 15 residues. V was trimmed by 5 bases and J by 6 bases, leaving 20 bases between them. The CDR3 nucleotides are TGTGCCAGCAGCCCTGTAGGGGCGCAAGGATCCGAGCAGTACTTC. Translation: CASSPVGAQGSEQYF.

The J gene is TRBJ2-7, the V gene TRBV28; D is unresolved. The CDR3 extends over 12 amino acids. Germline assignment: CDR1 MDHEN and CDR2 SYDVKM. V lost 4 bases to trimming and J lost 4 bases, with 8 bases between them. Written as DNA, the CDR3 is TGTGCCAGCAGTTGGGTCGGGTACGAGCAGTACTTC. Protein: CASSWVGYEQYF.

This chain connects TRBV5-1 to TRBJ2-5; the D gene is possibly TRBD2 (6 bases). This CDR3 comprises 14 residues. Germline CDR1 SGHRS, CDR2 YFSETQ. V gave up 5 bases and J gave up 2 bases, with 13 bases separating them. The CDR3 sequence is CASRGGAVQETQYF. The CDR3 DNA is TGCGCCAGCAGGGGAGGAGCGGTACAAGAGACCCAGTACTTC.

This clone was observed a few times. The chain is built from TRBV28 and TRBJ1-1, with a possible D match to TRBD1 (5 bases). This CDR3 spans 15 amino acids. V lost 6 bases, J lost 3 bases, and 17 bases lay in between. Germline V gene lookup returns CDR1 MDHEN and CDR2 SYDVKM. In DNA form, the CDR3 reads TGTGCCAGCAGAGCTCCGAGGGGCGGGTACACTGAAGCTTTCTTT. Translated, it gives CASRAPRGGYTEAFF.

V is TRBV27 and J is TRBJ2-7; 9 nucleotides match TRBD1. Germline-derived CDR1 and CDR2 are MNHEY and SMNVEV (reference sequence). V shed 6 bases, J shed 5 bases, and the junction held 14 bases outside the gene matches. The CDR3 consists of 16 residues. For the CDR3, the DNA is TGTGCCAGCAGGAGAAGGACAGGGGTTGTATTCGACGAGCAGTACGTC. This codes for CASRRRTGVVFDEQYV.

This clone was found once. The chain uses TRBV4-1 and TRBJ2-1, with unresolved D. The CDR3 length is 16 residues. Per the germline V gene, CDR1 is MGHRA and CDR2 is YSYEKL. V gave up 0 bases and J gave up 7 bases, with 16 bases separating them. The CDR3 sequence is CASSQEGRARNNEQFF. Here the CDR3 DNA reads TGCGCCAGCAGCCAAGAAGGCCGGGCTAGGAATAATGAGCAGTTCTTC.

This clone turned up a few times. The genes are TRBV5-1 and TRBJ1-1; D is possibly TRBD1 (6 bases). The CDR3 totals 15 residues. V lost 0 bases and J 4 bases, leaving 13 bases between the germline ends. Germline V gene data show CDR1 as SGHRS and CDR2 as YFSETQ. The CDR3 DNA is TGCGCCAGCAGCTTGGAGTGGGGGCTGAGCACTGAAGCTTTCTTT. Its protein product is CASSLEWGLSTEAFF. Variable domain in full (rest from reference TRBV5-1 and TRBJ1-1): KAGVTQTPRYLIKTRGQQVTLSCSPISGHRSVSWYQQTPGQGLQFLFEYFSETQRNKGNFPGRFSGRQFSNSRSEMNVSTLELGDSALYLCASSLEWGLSTEAFFGQGTRLTVV.

The rearrangement uses TRBV6-6 and TRBJ1-5; TRBD1 is a possible D gene (6 bases). Germline V gene sequence: CDR1 MNHNY, CDR2 SVGAGI (reference sequence). This CDR3 has 13 amino acids. V lost 4 bases and J lost 6, with 10 bases in between. CDR3 DNA sequence: TGTGCCAGCAGTTCGACAGGCGGTCAGCCCCAGCATTTT. Translating gives CASSSTGGQPQHF.

The chain employs TRBV11-2 and TRBJ2-7; D may correspond to TRBD1 or TRBD2 (5 bases each). Trimming shortened V by 0 bases and J by 3 bases, and 15 bases separated the two germline ends. The V gene's germline CDR1 is SGHAT and CDR2 FQNNGV. CDR3 length: 16 residues. Here the CDR3 DNA reads TGTGCCAGCAGCTTAGATAGGGGTTGGGGGAACTACGAGCAGTACGTC. Protein: CASSLDRGWGNYEQYV.

The V gene is TRBV6-5, the J gene TRBJ1-1; D ambiguous. CDR3 length: 15 residues. Germline assignment: CDR1 MNHEY and CDR2 SVGAGI. V was cut by 0 bases and J by 4 bases, with 12 bases left in between. The CDR3 nucleotides are TGTGCCAGCAGTTACTCCCTTCTTGGGGTCACTGAAGCTTTCTTT. Its translation is CASSYSLLGVTEAFF.

The gene calls are TRBV28 and TRBJ2-2, with D perhaps TRBD1 (6 bases). The germline V and J ends were trimmed by 3 bases and 1 base, with 18 bases remaining between them. CDR1 and CDR2 from the germline V gene are MDHEN and SYDVKM. The CDR3 extends over 18 amino acids. CDR3 bases: TGTGCCAGCAGTTTCTGGGGGCTGGGTATAATGAACACCGGGGAGCTGTTTTTT. Protein sequence: CASSFWGLGIMNTGELFF.

The chain employs TRBV5-1 and TRBJ2-2; TRBD1 matches at 7 bases. The germline CDR1 and CDR2 sequences are SGHRS and YFSETQ. Unmatched junction bases numbered 17, after V lost 4 bases and J lost 5 bases. This CDR3 has 18 amino acids. CDR3 sequence reads: CASSPMTGTLVRTGELFF. CDR3 sequence (DNA): TGCGCCAGCAGCCCTATGACAGGGACCCTAGTACGGACCGGGGAGCTGTTTTTT. The full variable domain, completed using reference TRBV5-1 and TRBJ2-2, is KAGVTQTPRYLIKTRGQQVTLSCSPISGHRSVSWYQQTPGQGLQFLFEYFSETQRNKGNFPGRFSGRQFSNSRSEMNVSTLELGDSALYLCASSPMTGTLVRTGELFFGEGSRLTVL.

This chain links TRBV28 with TRBJ1-3; a possible D gene is TRBD1 (5 bases). The CDR3 covers 14 residues. CDR1 is MDHEN and CDR2 is SYDVKM in the germline V gene. Between the trimmed V and J ends, which lost 6 bases and 8 bases, there was a span of 17 bases. The CDR3 here is CASSPGASQYTIYF. In DNA, the CDR3 is TGTGCCAGCAGCCCCGGGGCCAGTCAGTACACCATATATTTT.

The chain is built from TRBV28 and TRBJ2-7; 7 nucleotides agree with TRBD1. The CDR3 runs to 16 residues. Trimming cost V 3 bases and J 1 base; bases outside gene matches: 9. Germline loops: CDR1 MDHEN, CDR2 SYDVKM. The CDR3, as DNA: TGTGCCAGCAGTTTCAGAAACAGGGGCGCATCCTACGAGCAGTACGTC. It codes for CASSFRNRGASYEQYV.